Sequencing of this T cell receptor (beta chain) was carried out in a study of radiation and T cells in renal cell carcinoma. Sequencing was performed with immunoSEQ multiplex PCR; in TCRdb, only in-frame clones are kept and a portion is missing. The repertoire holds over 90,000 clones, with 84% as singletons. Time point reported: blood 4 weeks post-SBRT, at nephrectomy. Treatment denoted: 15 Gy SBRT to primary tumor, nephrectomy 4 weeks later. The sequences come from blood, collected from a patient whose treatment included radiotherapy and nephrectomy. This clonotype was obtained from a man aged 55 to 70 with renal cell carcinoma.

The CDR3 DNA sequence: TGTGCCAGCAGCTCACTAGCGGGAGTCAGCACCGGGGAGCTGTTTTTT. This gives the protein CASSSLAGVSTGELFF. V usage is TRBV7-3 and J usage is TRBJ2-2, with 11 positions matching TRBD2. CDR1 and CDR2 (germline): SGHTA, FQGTGA. The CDR3 totals 16 residues. V dropped 4 bases and J dropped 4; count of bases not matched to a gene: 5.